Each of the 20 T cell receptor beta chains below was sequenced from the same sample in a study of blood T cells in healthy people across ages. A sample-barcoded 5' primer and a J-beta primer mix were used in a second PCR of about 6 to 12 cycles. TCRdb reprocessed the 5' RACE reads with MiXCR, giving one entry per CDR3 protein. The table includes 1 million to 1.2 million distinct CDR3 sequences, about two fifths detected once. Material for sequencing was blood. The receptors were gathered from a man aged 18 to 35 in good health.

This clonotype was seen a handful of times. This chain uses TRBV6-1 with TRBJ2-3, with a possible D match to TRBD1 (6 bases). CDR1 is MNHNS and CDR2 is SASEGT in the germline V gene. CDR3 length: 17 residues. The V gene lost 1 base and the J gene lost 0 bases, with 14 bases spanning the gap. CDR3 DNA: TGTGCCAGCAGTGAAGTGAGGACAGCCTCTAGCACAGATACGCAGTATTTT. Its translation: CASSEVRTASSTDTQYF.

This clonotype has only a few counts. V gene TRBV28 combines with J gene TRBJ1-2; D is unresolved. Trimming took off 3 bases at V and 6 bases at J, with 11 bases between the two ends. In germline, CDR1 is MDHEN, CDR2 SYDVKM. The CDR3 is 13 residues long. CDR3 nucleotides: TGTGCCAGCAGTTTGTACCCCGGCAATGGCTACACCTTC. It yields the protein CASSLYPGNGYTF.

The rearrangement joins TRBV20-1 to TRBJ2-7; maybe TRBD1 (5 bases). This CDR3 is 14 amino acids long. The germline V gene encodes CDR1 DFQATT and CDR2 SNEGSKA (reference sequence). Between the trimmed V and J ends, which lost 5 bases and 4 bases, there was a span of 18 bases. CDR3: CSAARPQVPYEQYF. The CDR3 bases are TGCAGTGCTGCCCGACCACAGGTCCCTTACGAGCAGTACTTC.

CDR3 sequence (DNA): TGTGCCAGCAGTGCTGAGGACAGGGGGATTCTGAGCAATCAGCCCCAGCATTTT. Protein product: CASSAEDRGILSNQPQHF. The genes are TRBV2 and TRBJ1-5, with TRBD1 matching over 10 bases. The CDR3 consists of 18 residues. Germline CDR1 reads SNHLY; CDR2 reads FYNNEI. V was pared by 4 bases and J by 1 base, with 10 bases of the junction left unmatched.

This chain connects TRBV20-1 to TRBJ1-5; D unresolved. Germline assignment: CDR1 DFQATT and CDR2 SNEGSKA (reference sequence). This CDR3 has 12 residues. The V end lost 6 bases, the J end lost 4 bases, and 10 bases lay between the germline ends. The CDR3 loop reads CSAIGVNQPQHF. The CDR3 nucleotides are TGCAGTGCGATCGGGGTGAATCAGCCCCAGCATTTT.

The chain is built from TRBV28 and TRBJ2-3; D is unresolved. The germline CDR1 and CDR2 sequences are MDHEN and SYDVKM. The length of the CDR3 is 14 residues. V was trimmed by 6 bases and J by 2 bases, leaving 12 bases between them. CDR3 nucleotides: TGTGCCAGCAGCCCGGAGCACCCCACAGATACGCAGTATTTT. This sequence encodes CASSPEHPTDTQYF.

The chain joins TRBV20-1 to TRBJ1-1, with a tentative D call TRBD1 (5 bases). The V end lost 0 bases, the J end lost 8 bases, and 16 bases lay between the germline ends. The V gene's germline CDR1 is DFQATT and CDR2 SNEGSKA (reference sequence). CDR3 length: 14 amino acids. The CDR3 sequence: CSARELGPLREAFF. The CDR3 coding sequence is TGCAGTGCTAGAGAATTGGGACCTCTCCGCGAAGCTTTCTTT.

The genes are TRBV10-3 and TRBJ2-2, with D perhaps given as TRBD1 or TRBD2 (5 bases each). Germline-derived CDR1 and CDR2 are ENHRY and SYGVKD. V was cut by 6 bases and J by 0 bases, with 8 bases left in between. The CDR3 totals 14 residues. The CDR3 DNA reads as TGTGCCATCAGGGGACCCACGAACACCGGGGAGCTGTTTTTT. It codes for CAIRGPTNTGELFF.

This clonotype was detected only a few times. V usage is TRBV6-5 and J usage is TRBJ1-1; D not certain. V gave up 6 bases and J gave up 0 bases, with 14 bases separating them. CDR1 and CDR2 from the germline V gene are MNHEY and SVGAGI. The CDR3 has 15 residues. The CDR3 is CASRPDRIMNTEAFF. CDR3 nucleotide sequence: TGTGCCAGCAGGCCGGACCGGATAATGAACACTGAAGCTTTCTTT.

The table lists this clonotype with a few counts. The J gene is TRBJ1-1, the V gene TRBV6-6; D is undetermined. Germline V gene sequence: CDR1 MNHNY, CDR2 SVGAGI (reference sequence). The CDR3 has 13 residues. Trimming took off 4 bases at V and 1 base at J, with 7 bases between the two ends. The CDR3 nucleotides read TGTGCCAGCAGTTCCCAGTGGAACACTGAAGCTTTCTTT. Translation gives CASSSQWNTEAFF.

The chain uses TRBV5-1 and TRBJ2-2; no clear D gene. CDR3 length: 12 amino acids. Germline V gene data show CDR1 as SGHRS and CDR2 as YFSETQ. Trimming cost V 4 bases and J 10 bases, with 11 bases left between them. CDR3 protein: CASSGAAEELFF. In DNA form, the CDR3 reads TGCGCCAGCAGCGGCGCGGCCGAGGAGCTGTTTTTT.

The V call is TRBV7-8, the J call TRBJ2-1; TRBD2 is a possible D gene (6 bases). The CDR3 sequence is 11 residues long. Germline values: CDR1 SGHVS, CDR2 FQNEAQ. The V and J ends lost 11 bases and 7 bases respectively, with 12 bases between them. The CDR3 nucleotides read TGTGCCGCCGCGGGGTGGAATGAGCAGTTCTTC. Its translation is CAAAGWNEQFF.

The chain couples TRBV3-1 to TRBJ2-1; 9 bases agree with TRBD1. V lost 2 bases and J lost 8; bases outside the gene matches: 10. CDR1 and CDR2 (germline): LGHDT, YNNKEL (reference sequence). This CDR3 has 16 amino acids. CDR3 loop: CASSQTGTGSVYEQFF. Here the CDR3 DNA reads TGTGCCAGCAGCCAAACCGGGACAGGGTCCGTTTATGAGCAGTTCTTC.

In this sample, this clonotype turned up a few times. This chain uses TRBV29-1 with TRBJ1-1, with D possibly TRBD1 on 6 matching bases. Trimming stripped 7 bases from V and 4 bases from J, with 19 bases between. Germline lookup yields CDR1 SQVTM and CDR2 ANQGSEA. The length of the CDR3 is 14 residues. The CDR3 region is CSATHRARGTEAFF. The CDR3 region has the DNA TGCAGCGCAACGCACAGGGCCCGTGGCACTGAAGCTTTCTTT.

This clonotype was observed a handful of times. The chain couples TRBV10-3 to TRBJ1-2, with D perhaps matching TRBD1 (5 bases). V was pared by 0 bases and J by 6 bases, with 11 bases between. CDR1 and CDR2 from the germline V gene are ENHRY and SYGVKD. The CDR3 runs 14 residues. CDR3 residues: CAISESNQGHGYTF. The CDR3 region has the DNA TGTGCCATCAGTGAGTCGAATCAGGGTCATGGCTACACCTTC.

This clonotype has only a few counts. The chain carries TRBV6-2 or TRBV6-3 and TRBJ1-2; D is uncertain. Germline V gene sequence: CDR1 MNHEY, CDR2 SVGEGT. CDR3 length: 11 residues. Between the trimmed V and J ends, which lost 4 bases and 8 bases, there was a span of 8 bases. The CDR3 is CASSSGMGYTF. The DNA of the CDR3 is TGTGCCAGCAGTTCCGGGATGGGCTACACCTTC.

This clonotype is a singleton in its sample. The J gene is TRBJ1-5, the V gene TRBV20-1, with D tentatively TRBD1 (6 bases). The V end was cut by 4 bases, the J end by 4 bases, with 11 bases between. This CDR3 has 13 residues. CDR1 is DFQATT and CDR2 is SNEGSKA in the germline V gene (reference sequence). The CDR3 coding sequence is TGCAGTGCTAACAGGGAGTTTAATCAGCCCCAGCATTTT. This gives the protein CSANREFNQPQHF.

The rearrangement joins TRBV20-1 to TRBJ1-1, with TRBD1 as a possible D gene (5 bases). The CDR3 contains 14 residues. Trimming stripped 2 bases from V and 4 bases from J, with 14 bases between. Germline lookup yields CDR1 DFQATT and CDR2 SNEGSKA (reference sequence). The CDR3 protein is CSARRGGGRTEAFF. The CDR3 DNA reads as TGCAGTGCTAGAAGGGGCGGCGGGCGCACTGAAGCTTTCTTT.

This chain links TRBV6-6 with TRBJ2-5, with D perhaps matching TRBD1 (5 bases). CDR1 is MNHNY and CDR2 is SVGAGI in the germline V gene (reference sequence). The CDR3 covers 15 residues. Trimming took 2 bases from V and 11 from J, leaving 21 bases between them. CDR3 loop: CASSYVRGLRNEQYF. DNA for the CDR3: TGTGCCAGCAGTTACGTAAGGGGATTAAGAAATGAGCAGTACTTC.

This chain joins TRBV6-6 and TRBJ2-2; maybe TRBD2 (6 bases). Germline assignment: CDR1 MNHNY and CDR2 SVGAGI (reference sequence). Trimming took off 2 bases at V and 6 bases at J, with 13 bases between the two ends. CDR3 length: 15 residues. The CDR3 reads CASSYVDPGAGELFF. Written as DNA, the CDR3 is TGTGCCAGCAGTTACGTGGACCCGGGAGCCGGGGAGCTGTTTTTT.